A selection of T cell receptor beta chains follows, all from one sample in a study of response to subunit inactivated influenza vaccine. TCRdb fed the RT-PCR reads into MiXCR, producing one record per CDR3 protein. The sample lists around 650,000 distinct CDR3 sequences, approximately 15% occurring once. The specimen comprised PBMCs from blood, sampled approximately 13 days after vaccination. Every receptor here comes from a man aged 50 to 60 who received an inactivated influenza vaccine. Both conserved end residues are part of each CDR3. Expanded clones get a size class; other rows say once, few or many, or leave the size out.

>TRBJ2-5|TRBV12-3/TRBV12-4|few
CASSRTGGIETQYF
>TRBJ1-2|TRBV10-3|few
CAISESRAARDGYTF
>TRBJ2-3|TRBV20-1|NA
CSAATGQSTDTQYF
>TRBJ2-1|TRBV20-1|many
CSARVLVGPYNEQFF
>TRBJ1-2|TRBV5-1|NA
CASSFSGTEYGYTF
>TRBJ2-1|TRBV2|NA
CASSWDRARGIGYNEQFF
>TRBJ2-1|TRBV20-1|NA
CSATPLARSYNEQFF
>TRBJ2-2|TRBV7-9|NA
CAETNTGELFF
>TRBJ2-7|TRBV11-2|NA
CASSSRDGCEQYF
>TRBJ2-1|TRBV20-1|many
CSATIYRTGDNEQFF
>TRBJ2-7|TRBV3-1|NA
CASSQGFGSGTYEQYF
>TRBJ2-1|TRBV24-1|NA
CATSDFKGEQFF
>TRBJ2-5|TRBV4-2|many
CASSQRRGGPEETQYF
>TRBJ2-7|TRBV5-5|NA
CASSPGMTSASYEQYF
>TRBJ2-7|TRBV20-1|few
CSGDSAYEQYF
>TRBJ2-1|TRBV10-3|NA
CAISATAEQFF
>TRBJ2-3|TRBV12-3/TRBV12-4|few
CASKLAGGRTDTQYF
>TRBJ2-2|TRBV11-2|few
CASSSPRGGTGELFF
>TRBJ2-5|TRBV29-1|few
CSVAKATQETQYF
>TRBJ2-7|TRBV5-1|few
CASSRDSTYEQYF
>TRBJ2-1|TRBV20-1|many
CSAPGQAHNEQFF
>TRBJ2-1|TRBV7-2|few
CASNHVLAGGNNEQFF
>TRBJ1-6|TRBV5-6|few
CASSSGMAAANSPLHF
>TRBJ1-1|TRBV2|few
CASSELRDAEAFF
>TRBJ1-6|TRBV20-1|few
CSARESTGYNSPLHF
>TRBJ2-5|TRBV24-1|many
CATSDLRDGYQETQYF
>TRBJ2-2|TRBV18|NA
CASSGTTGTGELFF
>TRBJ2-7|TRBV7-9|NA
CASSPRDRDSYEQYF
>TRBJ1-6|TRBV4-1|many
CASSQARDRGKSYNSPLHF
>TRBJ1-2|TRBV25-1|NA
CASSEYRDRGTYGYTF
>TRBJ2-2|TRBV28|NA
CASSPTSGENTGELFF
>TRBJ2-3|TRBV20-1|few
CSASGGQGVADTQYF
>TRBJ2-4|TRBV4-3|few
CASSQDLTGLAKNIQYF
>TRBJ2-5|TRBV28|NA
CASSQNGVVDRTETQYF
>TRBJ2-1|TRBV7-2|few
CASSLVGGGSGNEQFF
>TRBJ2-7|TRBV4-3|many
CASSQDRAGVEQYF
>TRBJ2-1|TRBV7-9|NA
CASRITEEKFF
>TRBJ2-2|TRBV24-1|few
CATSDRQALSTGELFF
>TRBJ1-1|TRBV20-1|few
CSAHDSYMNTEAFF
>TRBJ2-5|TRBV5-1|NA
CASSWGVDSRLEETQYF
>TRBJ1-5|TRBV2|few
CASSAGQGQQPQHF
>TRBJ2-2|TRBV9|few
CASSAGQGAGELFF
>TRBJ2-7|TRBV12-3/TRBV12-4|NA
CASSDLTGPSGEQYF
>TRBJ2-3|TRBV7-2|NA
CASSSLLTGWGDTQYF
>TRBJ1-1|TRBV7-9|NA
CASSLMTADTEAFF
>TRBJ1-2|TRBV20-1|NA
CSARAAGFNYGYTF